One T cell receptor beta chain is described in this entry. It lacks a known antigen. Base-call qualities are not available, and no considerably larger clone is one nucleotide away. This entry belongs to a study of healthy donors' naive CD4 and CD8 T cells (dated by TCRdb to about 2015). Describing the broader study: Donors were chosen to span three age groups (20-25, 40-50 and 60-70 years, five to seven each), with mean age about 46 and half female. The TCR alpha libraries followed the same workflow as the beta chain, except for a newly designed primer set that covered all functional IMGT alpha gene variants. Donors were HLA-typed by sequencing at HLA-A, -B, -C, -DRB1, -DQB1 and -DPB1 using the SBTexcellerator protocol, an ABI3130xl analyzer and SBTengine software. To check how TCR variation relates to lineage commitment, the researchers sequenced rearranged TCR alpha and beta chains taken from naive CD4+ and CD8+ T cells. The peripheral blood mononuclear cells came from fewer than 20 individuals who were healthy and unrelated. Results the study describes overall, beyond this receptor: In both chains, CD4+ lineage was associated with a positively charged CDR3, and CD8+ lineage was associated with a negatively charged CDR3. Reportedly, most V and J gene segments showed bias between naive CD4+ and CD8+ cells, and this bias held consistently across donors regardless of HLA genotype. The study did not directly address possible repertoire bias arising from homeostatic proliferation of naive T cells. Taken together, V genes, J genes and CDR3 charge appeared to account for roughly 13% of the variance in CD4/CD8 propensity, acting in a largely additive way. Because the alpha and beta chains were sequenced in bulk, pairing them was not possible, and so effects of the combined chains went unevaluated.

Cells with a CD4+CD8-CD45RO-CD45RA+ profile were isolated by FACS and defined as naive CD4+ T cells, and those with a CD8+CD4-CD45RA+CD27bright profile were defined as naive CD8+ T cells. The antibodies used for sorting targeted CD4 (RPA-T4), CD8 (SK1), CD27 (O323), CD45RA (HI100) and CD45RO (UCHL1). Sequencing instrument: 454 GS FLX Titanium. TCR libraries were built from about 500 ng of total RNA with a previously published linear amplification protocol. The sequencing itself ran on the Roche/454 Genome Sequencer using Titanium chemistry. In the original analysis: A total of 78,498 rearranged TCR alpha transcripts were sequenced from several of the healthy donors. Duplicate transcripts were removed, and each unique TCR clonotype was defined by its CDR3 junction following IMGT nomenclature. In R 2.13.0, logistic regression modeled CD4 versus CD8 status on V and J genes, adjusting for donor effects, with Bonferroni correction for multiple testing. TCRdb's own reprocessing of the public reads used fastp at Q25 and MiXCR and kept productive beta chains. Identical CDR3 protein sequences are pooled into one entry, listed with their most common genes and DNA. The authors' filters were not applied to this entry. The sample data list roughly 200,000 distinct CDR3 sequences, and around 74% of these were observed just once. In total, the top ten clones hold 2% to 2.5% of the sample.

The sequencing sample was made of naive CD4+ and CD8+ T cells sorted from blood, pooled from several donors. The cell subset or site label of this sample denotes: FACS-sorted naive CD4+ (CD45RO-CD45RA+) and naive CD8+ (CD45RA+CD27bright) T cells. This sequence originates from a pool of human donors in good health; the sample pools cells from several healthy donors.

The sequenced DNA: TGTGCCAGCAGTTTAGCAGGGGGACCTCGCGGCTACACCTTC. Its translation is CASSLAGGPRGYTF. The sequence joins TRBV12-3 or TRBV12-4 to TRBJ1-2; TRBD1 could be the D gene, as 6 bases match. The CDR3, from cysteine to phenylalanine, totals 14 residues. Here the CDR3 DNA is all that survives: 42 bases in frame from base 1. Trimming at the junction amounts to 0 bases on V and 8 bases on J, and the germline ends lie 13 bases apart.